Listed below are T cell receptor beta chains from one sample, sequenced in a study of T-cell reconstitution after alpha-beta-depleted transplantation in children. TCRdb independently ran MiXCR on the PCR reads; one entry per CDR3 protein. This table has some 550,000 distinct CDR3 sequences, about 21% appearing once. This material consisted of PBMCs, mostly from graft donor cells, taken 360 days after TCRalphabeta/CD19-depleted stem cell transplant. The receptors stem from a boy in the first two years of life who had a stem cell transplant for acute myeloid leukemia, so the T cells may come from the graft donor. CDR3s include the opening cysteine and the closing phenylalanine or tryptophan. The order of the fields is clone size, J gene, D gene, CDR3 length, V gene, CDR3 protein, CDR3 DNA. D genes are given only for firm matches. Clone size appears in some rows only: once, few, many, or a class for an expanded clone.

clone_size: -
j_call: TRBJ2-7
d_call: TRBD1
cdr3_length: 15
v_call: TRBV4-3
cdr3_aa: CASRHNRGPGYEQYF
cdr3_nt: TGCGCCAGCAGACACAACAGGGGCCCCGGGTACGAGCAGTACTTC

clone_size: -
j_call: TRBJ2-1
d_call: -
cdr3_length: 11
v_call: TRBV7-2
cdr3_aa: CASSFANEQFF
cdr3_nt: TGTGCCAGCAGCTTCGCTAATGAGCAGTTCTTC

clone_size: many
j_call: TRBJ1-2
d_call: TRBD1
cdr3_length: 13
v_call: TRBV19
cdr3_aa: CASGTVANYGYTF
cdr3_nt: TGTGCCAGTGGGACAGTAGCTAACTATGGCTACACCTTC

clone_size: -
j_call: TRBJ2-5
d_call: -
cdr3_length: 14
v_call: TRBV25-1
cdr3_aa: CASSARAPRETQYF
cdr3_nt: TGTGCCAGCAGTGCCCGGGCCCCTCGGGAGACCCAGTACTTC

clone_size: -
j_call: TRBJ1-5
d_call: -
cdr3_length: 13
v_call: TRBV20-1
cdr3_aa: CSALGLSNQPQHF
cdr3_nt: TGCAGTGCCCTGGGCCTAAGCAATCAGCCCCAGCATTTT

clone_size: -
j_call: TRBJ2-7
d_call: -
cdr3_length: 9
v_call: TRBV21-1
cdr3_aa: CAPRGEQYF
cdr3_nt: TGTGCCCCCCGCGGGGAGCAGTACTTC

clone_size: few
j_call: TRBJ1-1
d_call: TRBD1
cdr3_length: 15
v_call: TRBV7-6
cdr3_aa: CASSLAIPGQGAAFF
cdr3_nt: TGTGCCAGCAGCTTAGCGATACCTGGACAGGGGGCCGCTTTCTTT

clone_size: few
j_call: TRBJ2-5
d_call: -
cdr3_length: 12
v_call: TRBV5-1
cdr3_aa: CASSLASETQYF
cdr3_nt: TGCGCCAGCAGCTTGGCCTCGGAGACCCAGTACTTC

clone_size: -
j_call: TRBJ2-3
d_call: -
cdr3_length: 14
v_call: TRBV3-1
cdr3_aa: CASSTPRGPDTQYF
cdr3_nt: TGTGCCAGCAGCACCCCCAGGGGACCCGATACGCAGTATTTT

clone_size: few
j_call: TRBJ2-1
d_call: -
cdr3_length: 19
v_call: TRBV4-3
cdr3_aa: CASSQLDGSGDVYLNEQFF
cdr3_nt: TGCGCCAGCAGCCAGCTGGACGGCTCGGGGGACGTCTACCTCAATGAGCAGTTCTTC

clone_size: -
j_call: TRBJ2-3
d_call: TRBD2
cdr3_length: 14
v_call: TRBV9
cdr3_aa: CASSASGNTDTQYF
cdr3_nt: TGTGCCAGCAGCGCTAGCGGAAACACAGATACGCAGTATTTT

clone_size: -
j_call: TRBJ2-1
d_call: TRBD2
cdr3_length: 15
v_call: TRBV7-2
cdr3_aa: CASSSGLAGVNEQFF
cdr3_nt: TGTGCCAGCAGCTCAGGACTAGCGGGGGTCAATGAGCAGTTCTTC

clone_size: many
j_call: TRBJ2-2
d_call: TRBD1
cdr3_length: 17
v_call: TRBV20-1
cdr3_aa: CSARVFTGTGNTGELFF
cdr3_nt: TGCAGTGCTAGAGTCTTTACCGGGACAGGGAACACCGGGGAGCTGTTTTTT

clone_size: few
j_call: TRBJ1-5
d_call: TRBD1
cdr3_length: 15
v_call: TRBV20-1
cdr3_aa: CSAREPGGGNQPQHF
cdr3_nt: TGCAGTGCTAGAGAGCCAGGGGGGGGGAATCAGCCCCAGCATTTT

clone_size: -
j_call: TRBJ2-1
d_call: TRBD1
cdr3_length: 22
v_call: TRBV4-1
cdr3_aa: CASSQVGTRGQGQVRVYNEQFF
cdr3_nt: TGCGCCAGCAGCCAAGTGGGAACCCGGGGACAGGGACAGGTCCGCGTCTACAATGAGCAGTTCTTC

clone_size: many
j_call: TRBJ1-3
d_call: -
cdr3_length: 13
v_call: TRBV5-5
cdr3_aa: CASSLSGGNTIYF
cdr3_nt: TGTGCCAGCAGCTTGTCGGGGGGAAACACCATATATTTT

clone_size: many
j_call: TRBJ2-1
d_call: -
cdr3_length: 12
v_call: TRBV15
cdr3_aa: CATSSDSYEQFF
cdr3_nt: TGTGCCACCAGCAGTGACAGTTATGAGCAGTTCTTC

clone_size: many
j_call: TRBJ1-6
d_call: -
cdr3_length: 13
v_call: TRBV12-3/TRBV12-4
cdr3_aa: CASSATWDSPLHF
cdr3_nt: TGTGCCAGCAGTGCAACATGGGATTCACCCCTCCACTTT

clone_size: few
j_call: TRBJ2-1
d_call: TRBD2
cdr3_length: 15
v_call: TRBV11-2
cdr3_aa: CASSDTSGGAKEQFF
cdr3_nt: TGTGCCAGCAGCGACACTAGCGGGGGGGCGAAGGAGCAGTTCTTC

clone_size: many
j_call: TRBJ1-2
d_call: -
cdr3_length: 15
v_call: TRBV7-9
cdr3_aa: CASSLGAQGDRGYTF
cdr3_nt: TGTGCCAGCAGCTTAGGGGCACAGGGTGATCGTGGCTACACCTTC

clone_size: -
j_call: TRBJ2-2
d_call: TRBD2
cdr3_length: 18
v_call: TRBV12-3/TRBV12-4
cdr3_aa: CASSFRIGRAANTGELFF
cdr3_nt: TGTGCCAGCAGTTTCCGGATAGGGAGGGCAGCGAACACCGGGGAGCTGTTTTTT

clone_size: few
j_call: TRBJ2-1
d_call: -
cdr3_length: 12
v_call: TRBV7-9
cdr3_aa: CASKTAYNEQFF
cdr3_nt: TGTGCCAGCAAAACGGCGTACAATGAGCAGTTCTTC

clone_size: -
j_call: TRBJ2-5
d_call: -
cdr3_length: 13
v_call: TRBV27
cdr3_aa: CASSNTGAETQYF
cdr3_nt: TGTGCCAGCAGTAACACGGGGGCTGAGACCCAGTACTTC

clone_size: -
j_call: TRBJ2-2
d_call: TRBD1
cdr3_length: 15
v_call: TRBV4-2
cdr3_aa: CASYRWDRETGELFF
cdr3_nt: TGTGCCAGCTATCGCTGGGACAGGGAGACCGGGGAGCTGTTTTTT

clone_size: many
j_call: TRBJ1-1
d_call: -
cdr3_length: 14
v_call: TRBV5-1
cdr3_aa: CASSPEALNTEAFF
cdr3_nt: TGCGCCAGCAGCCCGGAGGCCCTGAACACTGAAGCTTTCTTT

clone_size: -
j_call: TRBJ1-3
d_call: -
cdr3_length: 16
v_call: TRBV6-1
cdr3_aa: CASKPDNRRSGNTIYF
cdr3_nt: TGTGCCAGCAAACCTGATAACAGGAGGTCTGGAAACACCATATATTTT

clone_size: many
j_call: TRBJ2-7
d_call: -
cdr3_length: 14
v_call: TRBV5-1
cdr3_aa: CASSFRLDSYEQYF
cdr3_nt: TGCGCCAGCAGCTTCCGACTGGACTCCTACGAGCAGTACTTC

clone_size: many
j_call: TRBJ1-5
d_call: -
cdr3_length: 14
v_call: TRBV6-5
cdr3_aa: CASSYWAYGQPQHF
cdr3_nt: TGTGCCAGCAGTTACTGGGCGTATGGACAGCCCCAGCATTTT

clone_size: many
j_call: TRBJ2-2
d_call: TRBD1
cdr3_length: 16
v_call: TRBV7-2
cdr3_aa: CASNTPDRAKVGELFF
cdr3_nt: TGTGCCAGCAACACCCCCGACAGGGCAAAGGTCGGGGAGCTGTTTTTT

clone_size: -
j_call: TRBJ2-1
d_call: -
cdr3_length: 15
v_call: TRBV6-5
cdr3_aa: CASSYGLNREGEQFF
cdr3_nt: TGTGCCAGCAGTTACGGGCTAAACAGGGAGGGTGAGCAGTTCTTC

clone_size: few
j_call: TRBJ2-3
d_call: TRBD1
cdr3_length: 16
v_call: TRBV6-5
cdr3_aa: CASSYSNRGDTDTQYF
cdr3_nt: TGTGCCAGCAGTTACTCGAACAGGGGGGACACAGATACGCAGTATTTT

clone_size: -
j_call: TRBJ2-2
d_call: -
cdr3_length: 15
v_call: TRBV4-3
cdr3_aa: CASSGDARGAGELFF
cdr3_nt: TGCGCCAGCAGCGGGGACGCTAGGGGGGCGGGGGAGCTGTTTTTT

clone_size: few
j_call: TRBJ2-1
d_call: -
cdr3_length: 18
v_call: TRBV12-3/TRBV12-4
cdr3_aa: CASRPTSHRHSSYNEQFF
cdr3_nt: TGTGCCAGCAGGCCCACTAGCCACAGACACAGCTCCTACAATGAGCAGTTCTTC

clone_size: -
j_call: TRBJ2-7
d_call: TRBD2
cdr3_length: 15
v_call: TRBV5-1
cdr3_aa: CASTALAGGSYEQYF
cdr3_nt: TGCGCCAGCACCGCCCTAGCGGGGGGATCCTACGAGCAGTACTTC

clone_size: -
j_call: TRBJ1-5
d_call: -
cdr3_length: 16
v_call: TRBV28
cdr3_aa: CASSPRGETGNQPQHF
cdr3_nt: TGTGCCAGCAGTCCCCGGGGAGAAACGGGCAATCAGCCCCAGCATTTT

clone_size: -
j_call: TRBJ2-5
d_call: TRBD1
cdr3_length: 14
v_call: TRBV7-2
cdr3_aa: CASRHNRGQETQYF
cdr3_nt: TGTGCCAGCAGACACAACAGGGGGCAAGAGACCCAGTACTTC

clone_size: many
j_call: TRBJ1-2
d_call: -
cdr3_length: 11
v_call: TRBV29-1
cdr3_aa: CSVEENYGYTF
cdr3_nt: TGCAGCGTTGAAGAAAACTATGGCTACACCTTC

clone_size: -
j_call: TRBJ2-7
d_call: -
cdr3_length: 15
v_call: TRBV6-2/TRBV6-3
cdr3_aa: CASSPSGGVSYEQYF
cdr3_nt: TGTGCCAGCAGCCCCTCTGGGGGAGTATCCTACGAGCAGTACTTC

clone_size: few
j_call: TRBJ1-5
d_call: -
cdr3_length: 14
v_call: TRBV28
cdr3_aa: CASRPGRDHQPQHF
cdr3_nt: TGTGCCAGCAGGCCAGGGCGAGATCATCAGCCCCAGCATTTT

clone_size: -
j_call: TRBJ1-4
d_call: -
cdr3_length: 14
v_call: TRBV12-3/TRBV12-4
cdr3_aa: CARSSNRENEKLFF
cdr3_nt: TGTGCCAGAAGTTCTAACAGGGAGAATGAAAAACTGTTTTTT

clone_size: many
j_call: TRBJ2-7
d_call: TRBD2
cdr3_length: 13
v_call: TRBV20-1
cdr3_aa: CSAPGGLFYEQYF
cdr3_nt: TGCAGTGCCCCGGGGGGTCTCTTCTACGAGCAGTACTTC

clone_size: few
j_call: TRBJ2-3
d_call: -
cdr3_length: 10
v_call: TRBV29-1
cdr3_aa: CSVHTDTQYF
cdr3_nt: TGCAGCGTTCACACAGATACGCAGTATTTT

clone_size: -
j_call: TRBJ1-5
d_call: -
cdr3_length: 16
v_call: TRBV6-4
cdr3_aa: CASKGTKRPEDQPQHF
cdr3_nt: TGTGCCAGCAAAGGGACCAAGAGACCTGAGGATCAGCCCCAGCATTTT

clone_size: many
j_call: TRBJ1-1
d_call: -
cdr3_length: 10
v_call: TRBV29-1
cdr3_aa: CSVEGGEAFF
cdr3_nt: TGCAGCGTTGAAGGAGGCGAAGCTTTCTTT

clone_size: -
j_call: TRBJ2-2
d_call: TRBD2
cdr3_length: 16
v_call: TRBV29-1
cdr3_aa: CSAEGVGGVNTGELFF
cdr3_nt: TGCAGCGCCGAGGGAGTGGGAGGGGTAAACACCGGGGAGCTGTTTTTT

clone_size: many
j_call: TRBJ1-1
d_call: -
cdr3_length: 16
v_call: TRBV4-3
cdr3_aa: CASSQDKYGRLGEAFF
cdr3_nt: TGCGCCAGCAGCCAAGATAAGTACGGCCGGTTGGGTGAAGCTTTCTTT

clone_size: many
j_call: TRBJ2-1
d_call: TRBD2
cdr3_length: 14
v_call: TRBV20-1
cdr3_aa: CSARVAGWYNEQFF
cdr3_nt: TGCAGTGCTAGGGTAGCGGGGTGGTACAATGAGCAGTTCTTC

clone_size: few
j_call: TRBJ2-1
d_call: -
cdr3_length: 16
v_call: TRBV9
cdr3_aa: CASSVDSPKTYNEQFF
cdr3_nt: TGTGCCAGCAGCGTCGACTCACCCAAGACTTACAATGAGCAGTTCTTC

clone_size: few
j_call: TRBJ1-1
d_call: -
cdr3_length: 13
v_call: TRBV12-3/TRBV12-4
cdr3_aa: CASSFGMDTEAFF
cdr3_nt: TGTGCCAGCAGTTTCGGTATGGACACTGAAGCTTTCTTT

clone_size: many
j_call: TRBJ2-7
d_call: -
cdr3_length: 14
v_call: TRBV2
cdr3_aa: CASSGPTVSYEQYF
cdr3_nt: TGTGCCAGCAGTGGCCCGACAGTTTCCTACGAGCAGTACTTC

clone_size: few
j_call: TRBJ2-1
d_call: -
cdr3_length: 15
v_call: TRBV4-2
cdr3_aa: CASSQGPTYNNEQFF
cdr3_nt: TGTGCCAGCAGCCAGGGCCCCACTTATAACAATGAGCAGTTCTTC

clone_size: once
j_call: TRBJ2-3
d_call: -
cdr3_length: 16
v_call: TRBV4-3
cdr3_aa: CASSQGPEHYTDTQYF
cdr3_nt: TGCGCCAGCAGCCAAGGGCCCGAGCACTACACAGATACGCAGTATTTT

clone_size: many
j_call: TRBJ2-1
d_call: -
cdr3_length: 14
v_call: TRBV5-5
cdr3_aa: CASSSGSLINEQFF
cdr3_nt: TGTGCCAGCAGCTCTGGCTCACTGATCAATGAGCAGTTCTTC

clone_size: many
j_call: TRBJ2-3
d_call: -
cdr3_length: 13
v_call: TRBV20-1
cdr3_aa: CSAKADTTDTQYF
cdr3_nt: TGCAGTGCTAAGGCAGACACCACAGATACGCAGTATTTT

clone_size: many
j_call: TRBJ1-4
d_call: -
cdr3_length: 13
v_call: TRBV6-5
cdr3_aa: CASSYGRNEKLFF
cdr3_nt: TGTGCCAGCAGTTATGGCAGGAATGAAAAACTGTTTTTT